This record covers a single TCR beta chain. As yet, its antigen is unknown. Read coverage stops 3 residues before the CDR3 terminus; the germline J gene supplies the remainder. This sample is part of a study of T cells in women clearing cervical HPV infection. The CDR3 totals 13 residues. Germline V lookup: CDR1 SNHLY, CDR2 FYNNEI. J lost 4 bases, V lost 8 bases, and 4 bases had no gene match. All participants had a single incident cervical HPV16 infection, and prevalent HPV16 infections were excluded. The study's findings and limits: CIN3+ cases had significantly higher TCR repertoire richness than controls, but evenness did not differ.

Assay: immunoSEQ multiplex PCR; the TCRdb copy retains only in-frame clones and omits some. The sample table includes 48,000 or so clones. The sequence was collected from a woman aged 18 to 75 with a cervical HPV16 infection that either progressed to CIN3+ or cleared (not recorded which). The V and J genes are TRBV2 and TRBJ1-5; the match to TRBD1 covers 8 bases. Sequencing was performed on blood buffy coat. The covered CDR3 bases are TGTGCCAGCCGGGACAGGCCAAATCAGCCC. It yields the protein CASRDRPNQP. The whole CDR3 sequence reads CASRDRPNQPQHF.